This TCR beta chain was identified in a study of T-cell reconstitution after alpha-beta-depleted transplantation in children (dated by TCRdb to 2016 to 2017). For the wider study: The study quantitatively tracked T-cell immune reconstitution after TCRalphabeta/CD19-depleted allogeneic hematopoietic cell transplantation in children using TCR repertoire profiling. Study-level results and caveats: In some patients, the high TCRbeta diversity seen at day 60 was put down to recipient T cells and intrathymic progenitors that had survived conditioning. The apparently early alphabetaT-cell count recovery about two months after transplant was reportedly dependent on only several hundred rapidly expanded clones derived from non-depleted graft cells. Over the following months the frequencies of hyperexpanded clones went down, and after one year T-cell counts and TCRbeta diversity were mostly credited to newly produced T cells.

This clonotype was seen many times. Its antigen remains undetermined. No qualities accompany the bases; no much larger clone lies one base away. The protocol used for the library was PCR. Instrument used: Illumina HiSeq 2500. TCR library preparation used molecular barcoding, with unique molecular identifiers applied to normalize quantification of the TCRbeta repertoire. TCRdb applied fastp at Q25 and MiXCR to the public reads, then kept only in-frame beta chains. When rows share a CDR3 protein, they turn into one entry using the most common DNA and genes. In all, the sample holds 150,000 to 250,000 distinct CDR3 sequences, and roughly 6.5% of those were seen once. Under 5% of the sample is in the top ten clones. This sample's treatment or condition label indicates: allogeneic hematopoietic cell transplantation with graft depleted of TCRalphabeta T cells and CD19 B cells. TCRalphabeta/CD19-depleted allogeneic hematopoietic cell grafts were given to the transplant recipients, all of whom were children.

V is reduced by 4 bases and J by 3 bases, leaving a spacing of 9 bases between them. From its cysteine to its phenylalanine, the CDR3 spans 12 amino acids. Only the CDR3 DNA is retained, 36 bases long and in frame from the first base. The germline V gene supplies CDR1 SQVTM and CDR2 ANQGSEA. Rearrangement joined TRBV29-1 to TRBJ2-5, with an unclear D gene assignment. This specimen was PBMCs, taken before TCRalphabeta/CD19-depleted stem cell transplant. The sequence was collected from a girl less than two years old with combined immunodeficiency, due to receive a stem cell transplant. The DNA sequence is TGCAGCGTTGCCTTCCGAAAAGAGACCCAGTACTTC. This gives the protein CSVAFRKETQYF.